This TCR beta chain was found in a study of blood T cell repertoires in COVID-19. Study-wide context: Spain, Italy and the United States supplied samples that represented acute and convalescent COVID-19. The cDNA or gDNA used as material had been derived from T cells, B-cell-depleted T cells, or PBMCs.

As handled by the study authors: Amplification from reference gene primers served as the basis for estimated nucleated cell counts. This table comes from immunoSEQ multiplex PCR, and its TCRdb copy is limited to in-frame clones, with some not included. V and J calls and clone size come straight from that table; D and trimming were deduced from the DNA. The sample has 75,000 or so clones, roughly nine tenths seen once; the top ten hold roughly 5%. V dropped 3 bases and J dropped 2 bases, with 14 bases sitting between them. The CDR3 has 14 residues. CDR1 is DFQATT and CDR2 is SNEGSKA in the germline V gene (reference sequence).

The sample consisted of peripheral blood. This clonotype was obtained from an elderly woman with active or convalescent COVID-19. The J gene is TRBJ2-7, the V gene TRBV20-1; D perhaps matches TRBD2 (6 bases). The CDR3 loop reads CSASLGTFPYEQYF. CDR3 DNA sequence: TGCAGTGCTAGTCTCGGGACTTTCCCCTACGAGCAGTACTTC.